This is a list of T cell receptor beta chains from one sample in a study of beta chain features in type 1 diabetes. Some clones are missing from TCRdb's copy, which holds only in-frame ones; the method was immunoSEQ multiplex PCR. The table lists around 130,000 clones, 7.5% to 9.5% of them singletons, with approximately 0.7% in the top ten. The sequencing input was central memory CD4+ T cells from blood. The receptors were gathered from a man aged 30 to 39 with type 1 diabetes. Each CDR3 is given with its conserved first and last residue. A D gene is named only where the DNA matches it firmly. Rows may omit the clone size; those that give it use once, few, many or a size class.

abundance: .
v_gene: TRBV5-1
j_gene: TRBJ2-3
d_gene: .
CDR3nt: TGCGCCAGCAGTGTGGGGGACTCCACAGATACGCAGTATTTT
CDR3aa: CASSVGDSTDTQYF

abundance: few
v_gene: TRBV30
j_gene: TRBJ1-2
d_gene: .
CDR3nt: TGTGCCCTGAAAAGCGTCGCACCGCCCTTCCCCTATGGCTACACCTTC
CDR3aa: CALKSVAPPFPYGYTF

abundance: many
v_gene: TRBV21-1
j_gene: TRBJ2-6
d_gene: .
CDR3nt: TGTGCCGGGCGTCCGGCAGGGGCGGATGGGGCCAACGTCCTGACTTTC
CDR3aa: CAGRPAGADGANVLTF

abundance: .
v_gene: TRBV7-2
j_gene: TRBJ1-1
d_gene: .
CDR3nt: TGTGCCAGCAGCTTACGAAGAGAGGACAGTTCGAAATTT
CDR3aa: CASSLRREDSSKF

abundance: .
v_gene: TRBV6-5
j_gene: TRBJ2-6
d_gene: .
CDR3nt: TGTGCCAGCAGTTATTCAGGGTCTGGGGCCAACGTCCTGACTTTC
CDR3aa: CASSYSGSGANVLTF

abundance: .
v_gene: TRBV11-2
j_gene: TRBJ1-1
d_gene: .
CDR3nt: TGTGCCAGCAGCGCCCGGGGGGATACTGAAGCTTTCTTT
CDR3aa: CASSARGDTEAFF

abundance: few
v_gene: TRBV4-2
j_gene: TRBJ2-1
d_gene: TRBD2
CDR3nt: TGTGCCAGCAGCCAATGGAGCGGGGGTGAGCAGTTCTTC
CDR3aa: CASSQWSGGEQFF

abundance: .
v_gene: TRBV5-6
j_gene: TRBJ2-5
d_gene: .
CDR3nt: TGTGCCAGCAGCTTGTCCTTGGGCCGCCAAGAGACCCAGTACTTC
CDR3aa: CASSLSLGRQETQYF

abundance: .
v_gene: TRBV11-1
j_gene: TRBJ2-1
d_gene: .
CDR3nt: TGTGCCAGCAGCCCTAGTAGTCCCCTGGAGAATGAGCAGTTCTTC
CDR3aa: CASSPSSPLENEQFF

abundance: .
v_gene: TRBV27
j_gene: TRBJ2-7
d_gene: TRBD2
CDR3nt: TGTGCCAGCAGTTTATCACGCGGGGGGACCCCCTACGAGCAGTACTTC
CDR3aa: CASSLSRGGTPYEQYF

abundance: few
v_gene: TRBV10-3
j_gene: TRBJ2-1
d_gene: TRBD2
CDR3nt: TGTGCCATCAGTGAGTCACCGGCGGGGGGGCAGAATGAGCAGTTCTTC
CDR3aa: CAISESPAGGQNEQFF

abundance: .
v_gene: TRBV6-1
j_gene: TRBJ2-7
d_gene: .
CDR3nt: TGTGCCAGCAGTCCAAACGACAGGCCGACCTACGAGCAGTACTTC
CDR3aa: CASSPNDRPTYEQYF

abundance: .
v_gene: TRBV28
j_gene: TRBJ2-7
d_gene: .
CDR3nt: TGTGCCAGCAGGGCGCAGGGGACCCTCTACGAGCAGTACTTC
CDR3aa: CASRAQGTLYEQYF

abundance: few
v_gene: TRBV6-1
j_gene: TRBJ2-1
d_gene: TRBD2
CDR3nt: TGTGCCAGCAGACTAGCGGGGAATGAGCAGTTCTTC
CDR3aa: CASRLAGNEQFF

abundance: .
v_gene: TRBV5-4
j_gene: TRBJ1-2
d_gene: TRBD1
CDR3nt: TGTGCCAGCAGCCCGACAGGGGTTAACTATGGCTACACCTTC
CDR3aa: CASSPTGVNYGYTF

abundance: .
v_gene: TRBV5-4
j_gene: TRBJ2-1
d_gene: TRBD2
CDR3nt: TGTGCCAGCAGCCCCACCGGGACTAGCTATGGCAATGAGCAGTTCTTC
CDR3aa: CASSPTGTSYGNEQFF

abundance: .
v_gene: TRBV4-3
j_gene: TRBJ2-5
d_gene: TRBD2
CDR3nt: TGCGCCAGCAGCCAGGGGAGGGGAGAGACCCAGTACTTC
CDR3aa: CASSQGRGETQYF

abundance: few
v_gene: TRBV4-3
j_gene: TRBJ2-3
d_gene: TRBD2
CDR3nt: TGCGCCAGCAGCCAAGATAGCGGGGGGACCTCATATACGCAGTATTTT
CDR3aa: CASSQDSGGTSYTQYF

abundance: .
v_gene: TRBV7-9
j_gene: TRBJ2-1
d_gene: TRBD2
CDR3nt: TGTGCCAGCAGCCCCCGGACTAGCGAGAGCTCCTACAATGAGCAGTTCTTC
CDR3aa: CASSPRTSESSYNEQFF

abundance: .
v_gene: TRBV4-2
j_gene: TRBJ2-7
d_gene: .
CDR3nt: TGTGCCAGCAGCCAAACCGACATCACGTACGAGCAGTACTTC
CDR3aa: CASSQTDITYEQYF

abundance: few
v_gene: TRBV11-2
j_gene: TRBJ2-1
d_gene: .
CDR3nt: TGTGCCAGCAGGAAAGAGAGCTCCTACAATGAGCAGTTCTTC
CDR3aa: CASRKESSYNEQFF

abundance: few
v_gene: TRBV9
j_gene: TRBJ2-3
d_gene: .
CDR3nt: TGTGCCAGCGATACAGGTAGCACAGATACGCAGTATTTT
CDR3aa: CASDTGSTDTQYF

abundance: .
v_gene: TRBV28
j_gene: TRBJ1-2
d_gene: TRBD1
CDR3nt: TGTGCCAGCAGCGAATCGACAGGGGATTCTTACACCTTC
CDR3aa: CASSESTGDSYTF

abundance: .
v_gene: TRBV4-3
j_gene: TRBJ2-1
d_gene: .
CDR3nt: TGCGCCAGCAGCGTTCGAGCGGCGAATGAGCAGTTCTTC
CDR3aa: CASSVRAANEQFF

abundance: .
v_gene: TRBV30
j_gene: TRBJ2-7
d_gene: TRBD2
CDR3nt: TGTGCCTGGGGCCAGCGACTAGCGGGGGGACCTACGCGCTACGAGCAGTACTTC
CDR3aa: CAWGQRLAGGPTRYEQYF

abundance: few
v_gene: TRBV27
j_gene: TRBJ2-5
d_gene: .
CDR3nt: TGTGCCAGCAGTTTGCGCGGGGGCGGGGAGACCCAGTACTTC
CDR3aa: CASSLRGGGETQYF

abundance: .
v_gene: TRBV11-2
j_gene: TRBJ1-1
d_gene: .
CDR3nt: TGTGCCAGCAGCCAGGACATCATGAACACTGAAGCTTTCTTT
CDR3aa: CASSQDIMNTEAFF

abundance: few
v_gene: TRBV5-8
j_gene: TRBJ2-5
d_gene: .
CDR3nt: TGTGCCAGCAGCCAGGCCGGGGATAGCCAAGAGACCCAGTACTTC
CDR3aa: CASSQAGDSQETQYF

abundance: .
v_gene: TRBV7-9
j_gene: TRBJ1-3
d_gene: .
CDR3nt: TGTGCCAGCAGCCCATTGACAGGAGCTGGAAACACCATATATTTT
CDR3aa: CASSPLTGAGNTIYF

abundance: few
v_gene: TRBV7-9
j_gene: TRBJ1-6
d_gene: .
CDR3nt: TGTGCCAGCATTCCCTGGGAGGGTAGTACACCCCTCCACTTT
CDR3aa: CASIPWEGSTPLHF

abundance: .
v_gene: TRBV7-6
j_gene: TRBJ2-7
d_gene: .
CDR3nt: TGTGCCAGCATCCAAGGAGGAGAGGGGGAACACGAGCAGTACTTC
CDR3aa: CASIQGGEGEHEQYF

abundance: .
v_gene: TRBV5-4
j_gene: TRBJ1-6
d_gene: TRBD1
CDR3nt: TGTGCCAGCAGCCCCGACAGGGGGGATTCACCCCTCCACTTT
CDR3aa: CASSPDRGDSPLHF

abundance: .
v_gene: TRBV28
j_gene: TRBJ1-6
d_gene: .
CDR3nt: TGTGCCAGCCTAAGCTCCTATAATTCACCCCTCCACTTT
CDR3aa: CASLSSYNSPLHF

abundance: .
v_gene: TRBV5-4
j_gene: TRBJ2-7
d_gene: .
CDR3nt: TGTGCCAGCAGCTTGCAGGGCACCTACGAGCAGTACTTC
CDR3aa: CASSLQGTYEQYF

abundance: .
v_gene: TRBV18
j_gene: TRBJ1-6
d_gene: .
CDR3nt: TGTGCCAGCTCACCGACGACCGGGGGTGGAGGCAATTCACCCCTCCACTTT
CDR3aa: CASSPTTGGGGNSPLHF

abundance: .
v_gene: TRBV6-5
j_gene: TRBJ1-1
d_gene: .
CDR3nt: TGTGCCAGCAGCAGGTGGTTGGGGAACACTGAAGCTTTCTTT
CDR3aa: CASSRWLGNTEAFF

abundance: once
v_gene: TRBV18
j_gene: TRBJ1-6
d_gene: .
CDR3nt: TGTGCCAGCTCACCACAGGCCTCGGGAAATTCACCCCTCCACTTT
CDR3aa: CASSPQASGNSPLHF

abundance: .
v_gene: TRBV7-2
j_gene: TRBJ1-5
d_gene: .
CDR3nt: TGTGCCAGCAGCTTATTCAGGGTGCCAGCAAATCAGCCCCAGCATTTT
CDR3aa: CASSLFRVPANQPQHF

abundance: few
v_gene: TRBV4-3
j_gene: TRBJ1-1
d_gene: .
CDR3nt: TGCGCCAGCAGCCCCGGCGCTGAGGATGGTGCTTTCTTT
CDR3aa: CASSPGAEDGAFF

abundance: .
v_gene: TRBV5-1
j_gene: TRBJ2-1
d_gene: TRBD1
CDR3nt: TGCGCCAGCAGCCCCGGACAGGGCCTAGGGAATGAGCAGTTCTTC
CDR3aa: CASSPGQGLGNEQFF

abundance: few
v_gene: TRBV6-5
j_gene: TRBJ1-5
d_gene: .
CDR3nt: TGTGCCAGCAGAATAGGACTGAATAGCAATCAGCCCCAGCATTTT
CDR3aa: CASRIGLNSNQPQHF

abundance: .
v_gene: TRBV6-6
j_gene: TRBJ1-2
d_gene: .
CDR3nt: TGTGCCAGCAGTCAGACATACCCCTACACCTTC
CDR3aa: CASSQTYPYTF

abundance: .
v_gene: TRBV27
j_gene: TRBJ2-5
d_gene: TRBD1
CDR3nt: TGTGCCAGCAGTCTACGACAGGGGGGCGAGACCCAGTACTTC
CDR3aa: CASSLRQGGETQYF

abundance: .
v_gene: TRBV7-3
j_gene: TRBJ2-3
d_gene: TRBD1
CDR3nt: TGTGCCAGCAGCCGCAGGGGGAGCACAGATACGCAGTATTTT
CDR3aa: CASSRRGSTDTQYF

abundance: .
v_gene: TRBV2
j_gene: TRBJ2-3
d_gene: .
CDR3nt: TGTGCCAGCTCAGGGAGGCCAACAGATACGCAGTATTTT
CDR3aa: CASSGRPTDTQYF

abundance: few
v_gene: TRBV5-1
j_gene: TRBJ2-1
d_gene: .
CDR3nt: TGCGCCAGCAGCTTGGCAGGTGGCCCACTTGAGCAGTTCTTC
CDR3aa: CASSLAGGPLEQFF

abundance: few
v_gene: TRBV5-4
j_gene: TRBJ2-3
d_gene: .
CDR3nt: TGTGCCAGCAGCTTGGGGGGCGCTAGCACAGATACGCAGTATTTT
CDR3aa: CASSLGGASTDTQYF

abundance: .
v_gene: TRBV7-9
j_gene: TRBJ2-5
d_gene: .
CDR3nt: TGTGCCAGCGGTACAGGGCGGGAGGAGACCCAGTACTTC
CDR3aa: CASGTGREETQYF

abundance: .
v_gene: TRBV6-5
j_gene: TRBJ1-6
d_gene: .
CDR3nt: TGTGCCAGCAGTTACGAACGGGGGTCCCTCCACTTT
CDR3aa: CASSYERGSLHF

abundance: many
v_gene: TRBV7-9
j_gene: TRBJ2-7
d_gene: .
CDR3nt: TGTGCCAGCAGCCGGACAGAACTGTACGAGCAGTACTTC
CDR3aa: CASSRTELYEQYF

abundance: few
v_gene: TRBV23-1
j_gene: TRBJ2-7
d_gene: .
CDR3nt: TGCGCCAGCAGTCAATCGGAGCGGCTCTATATTGCGCAGTACTTC
CDR3aa: CASSQSERLYIAQYF

abundance: many
v_gene: TRBV7-9
j_gene: TRBJ2-3
d_gene: .
CDR3nt: TGTGCCAGCAGCTTGACAGGCACAGATACGCAGTATTTT
CDR3aa: CASSLTGTDTQYF

abundance: .
v_gene: TRBV6-4
j_gene: TRBJ1-1
d_gene: .
CDR3nt: TGTGCCAGTGTCGACAGGAACACTGAAGCTTTCTTT
CDR3aa: CASVDRNTEAFF

abundance: many
v_gene: TRBV10-3
j_gene: TRBJ2-3
d_gene: TRBD2
CDR3nt: TGTGCCATCAGTGAGCCACTAGCGGGGGTCACAGATACGCAGTATTTT
CDR3aa: CAISEPLAGVTDTQYF

abundance: .
v_gene: TRBV5-1
j_gene: TRBJ2-3
d_gene: TRBD2
CDR3nt: TGCGCCAGCAGCTTGGACCTAGCGGGGGGTGGAGATACGCAGTATTTT
CDR3aa: CASSLDLAGGGDTQYF

abundance: few
v_gene: TRBV6-1
j_gene: TRBJ2-4
d_gene: .
CDR3nt: TGTGCCAGCAGTGAAGGAGGAAACATTCAGTACTTC
CDR3aa: CASSEGGNIQYF

abundance: .
v_gene: TRBV27
j_gene: TRBJ1-1
d_gene: .
CDR3nt: TGTGCCAGCAGTTTATTCACCAGCGGTGCTGAAGCTTTCTTT
CDR3aa: CASSLFTSGAEAFF

abundance: .
v_gene: TRBV7-6
j_gene: TRBJ2-5
d_gene: .
CDR3nt: TGTGCCAGCAGCCTTAGTCCCAAAGAGACCCAGTACTTC
CDR3aa: CASSLSPKETQYF

abundance: few
v_gene: TRBV15
j_gene: TRBJ2-7
d_gene: .
CDR3nt: TGTGCCACCAGCAGAGGAGCCAGGGGCCGTTTCTCCGAGCAGTACTTC
CDR3aa: CATSRGARGRFSEQYF